One sample yielded the 21 T cell receptor beta chains listed below, sequenced in a study of cytomegalovirus exposure and HLA in healthy donors. It was with 60 Vbeta and 13 Jbeta primers that the PCR ran. TCRdb's copy holds only in-frame clones and misses some; the assay was immunoSEQ multiplex PCR. The sample holds 120,000 to 150,000 clones, over 65% seen once. What was sequenced was PBMCs. These receptors were obtained from a man aged 35-49 years in good health and CMV-seropositive.

The V gene is TRBV7-9, the J gene TRBJ2-3; 7 bases map to TRBD1. Per germline, CDR1 SEHNR and CDR2 FQNEAQ (reference sequence). The CDR3 is 14 amino acids. V was pared by 5 bases and J by 6 bases, with 8 bases of the junction left unmatched. The CDR3 here is CASSLTTGPDTQYF. In DNA, the CDR3 is TGTGCCAGCAGCCTTACGACAGGGCCCGATACGCAGTATTTT.

This clone showed up just a few times. The CDR3 protein is CASSQVEDLDYEQYF. The CDR3 nucleotides read TGCGCCAGCAGCCAAGTCGAGGATTTGGACTACGAGCAGTACTTC. V and J are TRBV4-1 and TRBJ2-7; D is ambiguous. The CDR3 runs 15 residues. The ends were cut back, 1 base at V and 3 bases at J, with 13 bases in the middle. Germline lookup yields CDR1 MGHRA and CDR2 YSYEKL.

This clone showed up just once. The rearrangement uses TRBV18 and TRBJ2-2; 10 bases map to TRBD2. The germline gives CDR1 KGHSH, CDR2 LQKENI. V lost 2 bases, J lost 4 bases, and 10 bases stayed unmatched. The CDR3 loop spans 18 amino acids. The CDR3 reads CASSPYVAGGPPTGELFF. The CDR3 region has the DNA TGTGCCAGCTCACCATATGTAGCGGGAGGCCCTCCCACCGGGGAGCTGTTTTTT.

The chain carries TRBV2 and TRBJ2-1, with 7 bases matching TRBD2. This CDR3 region has 16 residues. CDR1 is SNHLY and CDR2 is FYNNEI in the germline V gene. After removal of 4 bases from V and 5 bases from J, the junction contained 11 bases not matched to a gene. CDR3 DNA sequence: TGTGCCAGCAGTGTCGAGCGGGATGGGTTCGACAATGAGCAGTTCTTC. Translation gives CASSVERDGFDNEQFF. Drawing the rest from reference TRBV2 and TRBJ2-1, the complete variable domain is EPEVTQTPSHQVTQMGQEVILRCVPISNHLYFYWYRQILGQKVEFLVSFYNNEISEKSEIFDDQFSVERPDGSNFTLKIRSTKLEDSAMYFCASSVERDGFDNEQFFGPGTRLTVL.

This clone was seen more than once but under ten times. The V gene is TRBV21-1, the J gene TRBJ2-7; the table's D call TRBD1 went unverified against the DNA. TRBV21-1 is classified as a pseudogene. The CDR3 extends over 15 amino acids. CDR3 DNA sequence: TGTGCCAGCAGCAAAGGGCTAGGGGGAGCCTACGAGCAGTACTTC. It translates to CASSKGLGGAYEQYF.

The chain joins TRBV25-1 to TRBJ1-2; D might be TRBD1 (6 bases). CDR1 is MGHDK and CDR2 is SYGVNS in the germline V gene. This CDR3 is 16 amino acids long. V lost 5 bases and J lost 0, with 16 bases in between. CDR3 nucleotide sequence: TGTGCCAGCAGTACCCTACAGGGAACCGCTAACTATGGCTACACCTTC. It translates to CASSTLQGTANYGYTF.

V usage is TRBV19 and J usage is TRBJ1-5; 10 nucleotides line up with TRBD1. Germline assignment: CDR1 LNHDA and CDR2 SQIVND (reference sequence). Unmatched junction bases numbered 8, after V lost 8 bases and J lost 4 bases. This CDR3 comprises 15 residues. CDR3 nucleotides: TGTGCCAGTCGTGGGTCGGGACAGGGGAATCAGCCCCAGCATTTT. It specifies CASRGSGQGNQPQHF.

This clone has a handful of counts. V usage is TRBV25-1 and J usage is TRBJ2-2; TRBD2 might be the D (6 bases). CDR1 is MGHDK, CDR2 SYGVNS, per germline. This CDR3 has 17 amino acids. The V and J ends lost 2 bases and 5 bases respectively, with 18 bases between them. The CDR3 reads CASSEEGSGRRTGELFF. Written as DNA, the CDR3 is TGTGCCAGCAGTGAAGAGGGGTCGGGGAGGAGGACCGGGGAGCTGTTTTTT. The full variable domain, completed using reference TRBV25-1 and TRBJ2-2, is EADIYQTPRYLVIGTGKKITLECSQTMGHDKMYWYQQDPGMELHLIHYSYGVNSTEKGDLSSESTVSRIRTEHFPLTLESARPSHTSQYLCASSEEGSGRRTGELFFGEGSRLTVL.

The chain links TRBV4-1 to TRBJ2-7; a possible D gene is TRBD2 (5 bases). The germline CDR1 and CDR2 sequences are MGHRA and YSYEKL. V dropped 1 base and J dropped 6 bases, with 16 bases sitting between them. This CDR3 has 15 amino acids. This CDR3 is CASSQVRAATGEQYF. The DNA for the CDR3 is TGCGCCAGCAGCCAAGTCCGAGCGGCTACCGGCGAGCAGTACTTC.

This sequence joins TRBV28 and TRBJ2-3, with TRBD2 as a possible D gene (6 bases). The length of the CDR3 is 16 residues. Looked up from germline, CDR1 is MDHEN and CDR2 is SYDVKM. V gave up 4 bases and J gave up 2 bases, with 16 bases separating them. CDR3 bases: TGTGCCAGCAGTTCCCCCTACCGGGACTTCACAGATACGCAGTATTTT. Residues: CASSSPYRDFTDTQYF. Full variable domain (outside the CDR3, taken from reference TRBV28 and TRBJ2-3): DVKVTQSSRYLVKRTGEKVFLECVQDMDHENMFWYRQDPGLGLRLIYFSYDVKMKEKGDIPEGYSVSREKKERFSLILESASTNQTSMYLCASSSPYRDFTDTQYFGPGTRLTVL.

This clone was seen only once. This sequence joins TRBV4-3 and TRBJ2-7; 7 positions match TRBD1. Unmatched junction bases numbered 10, after V lost 1 base and J lost 7 bases. The CDR3 extends over 15 amino acids. From germline, CDR1 is LGHNA and CDR2 YSLEER. Written as DNA, the CDR3 is TGCGCCAGCAGCCAAGTCCCAGGGGGAGTTGGGGAGCAGTACTTC. Translation: CASSQVPGGVGEQYF.

The chain joins TRBV9 to TRBJ2-5, with 7 nucleotides matching TRBD2. Trimming took 3 bases from V and 5 from J; bases not matched to a gene: 10. Germline V CDR1 and CDR2: SGDLS, YYNGEE. The CDR3 is 15 amino acids. CDR3 sequence reads: CASSGGGGEGETQYF. CDR3 DNA: TGTGCCAGCAGCGGGGGGGGTGGCGAAGGGGAGACCCAGTACTTC.

The gene calls are TRBV5-6 and TRBJ2-2, with 11 bases matching TRBD2. V dropped 4 bases and J dropped 6; count of bases not matched to a gene: 8. The V gene's germline CDR1 is SGHDT and CDR2 YYEEEE. This CDR3 is 16 amino acids long. The CDR3 region is CASSPTSGRLAGELFF. DNA of the CDR3: TGTGCCAGCAGCCCAACTAGCGGGAGACTCGCCGGGGAGCTGTTTTTT.

The chain links TRBV13 to TRBJ2-2; maybe TRBD2 (6 bases). The germline gives CDR1 PRHDT, CDR2 FYEKMQ (reference sequence). This CDR3 has 18 residues. Trimming took 5 bases from V and 3 from J, leaving 22 bases between them. CDR3 sequence: CASSHLAWGRGDTGELFF. The CDR3, as DNA: TGTGCCAGCAGCCACCTAGCGTGGGGGAGAGGAGACACCGGGGAGCTGTTTTTT.

This clone was recorded once. This rearrangement joins TRBV4-2 to TRBJ2-5; D is unclear. Per the germline V gene, CDR1 is LGHNA and CDR2 is YNFKEQ. The ends were cut back, 1 base at V and 1 base at J, with 7 bases in the middle. CDR3 size: 14 residues. The CDR3: CASSQGSSQETQYF. CDR3 nucleotide sequence: TGTGCCAGCAGCCAAGGTAGCAGCCAAGAGACCCAGTACTTC.

V and J are TRBV5-1 and TRBJ2-2, with TRBD2 identical over 12 bases. Trimming took 0 bases from V and 2 from J; bases not matched to a gene: 8. The CDR3 contains 19 residues. The V gene's germline CDR1 is SGHRS and CDR2 YFSETQ. The chain's CDR3 is CASSLAGVGLAGNTGELFF. The DNA of the CDR3 is TGCGCCAGCAGCTTGGCCGGGGTTGGACTAGCGGGAAACACCGGGGAGCTGTTTTTT. The full variable domain, rest sourced from reference TRBV5-1 and TRBJ2-2, is KAGVTQTPRYLIKTRGQQVTLSCSPISGHRSVSWYQQTPGQGLQFLFEYFSETQRNKGNFPGRFSGRQFSNSRSEMNVSTLELGDSALYLCASSLAGVGLAGNTGELFFGEGSRLTVL.

The rearrangement links TRBV25-1 to TRBJ2-1; weak D call: TRBD1 (6 bases). Per germline, CDR1 MGHDK and CDR2 SYGVNS. Trimming shortened V by 6 bases and J by 2 bases, and 11 bases separated the two germline ends. The CDR3 extends over 14 amino acids. The CDR3 DNA sequence: TGTGCCAGCAGGACAGGCCAAGCCTACAATGAGCAGTTCTTC. Translated, it gives CASRTGQAYNEQFF.

The J gene is TRBJ2-1, the V gene TRBV28; weak D call: TRBD2 (6 bases). Per the germline V gene, CDR1 is MDHEN and CDR2 is SYDVKM. The CDR3 has 16 residues. V lost 0 bases and J 8 bases, leaving 17 bases between the germline ends. CDR3 region: CASSLWGGGAEHEQFF. The DNA of the CDR3 is TGTGCCAGCAGTTTATGGGGAGGAGGCGCTGAACATGAGCAGTTCTTC.

Here the CDR3 reads CASSPSMDNYEKLFF. DNA of the CDR3: TGTGCCAGCTCACCTTCTATGGACAACTATGAAAAACTGTTTTTT. V usage is TRBV18 and J usage is TRBJ1-4, with D perhaps TRBD1 (5 bases). Trimming left V 3 bases short and J 6 bases short, with 14 bases between. In germline, CDR1 is KGHSH, CDR2 LQKENI. CDR3 length: 15 amino acids. Drawing the rest from reference TRBV18 and TRBJ1-4, the complete variable domain is NAGVMQNPRHLVRRRGQEARLRCSPMKGHSHVYWYRQLPEEGLKFMVYLQKENIIDESGMPKERFSAEFPKEGPSILRIQQVVRGDSAAYFCASSPSMDNYEKLFFGSGTQLSVL.

V is TRBV6-5 and J is TRBJ2-6; D possibly corresponds to TRBD1 (6 bases). Trimming removed 7 bases at V and 2 bases at J, with 12 bases between. There are 15 residues in the CDR3. Germline lookup yields CDR1 MNHEY and CDR2 SVGAGI. The CDR3 DNA reads as TGTGCCAGCACCAGGGGTATTGCTGGGGCCAACGTCCTGACTTTC. Translating gives CASTRGIAGANVLTF.

The V and J genes are TRBV6-5 and TRBJ2-1, with a weak D call TRBD2 (6 bases). V was shortened by 7 bases and J by 3 bases, with 16 bases between the two germline ends. This CDR3 contains 15 residues. Looked up from germline, CDR1 is MNHEY and CDR2 is SVGAGI. The CDR3 bases are TGTGCCAGCATGTTCAGTAGCGGAGGCTACAATGAGCAGTTCTTC. Translating it yields CASMFSSGGYNEQFF.